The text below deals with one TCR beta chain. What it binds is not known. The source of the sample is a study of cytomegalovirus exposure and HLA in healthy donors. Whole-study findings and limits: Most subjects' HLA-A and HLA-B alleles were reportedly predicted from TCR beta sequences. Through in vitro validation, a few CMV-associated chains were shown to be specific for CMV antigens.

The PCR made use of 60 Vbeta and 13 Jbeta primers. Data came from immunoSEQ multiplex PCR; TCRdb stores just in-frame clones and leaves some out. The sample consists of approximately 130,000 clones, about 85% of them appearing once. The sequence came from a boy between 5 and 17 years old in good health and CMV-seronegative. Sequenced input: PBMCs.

DNA for the CDR3: TGTGCCAGCAACAACAACTCCCAGGACAGGGGATACTATGGCTACACCTTC. As protein: CASNNNSQDRGYYGYTF. The chain links TRBV7-3 to TRBJ1-2, with 9 bases fitting TRBD1. With 7 bases clipped from V and 3 bases from J, the junction kept 15 bases outside the gene matches. The CDR3 length is 17 residues. Germline loops: CDR1 SGHTA, CDR2 FQGTGA.